This is a list of T cell receptor beta chains from one sample in a study of blood T cells in healthy people across ages. TCRdb re-called the 5' RACE reads with MiXCR, one entry per CDR3 protein. This table has 1,100,000 or so distinct CDR3 sequences, more than 40% appearing once. The sequenced material came from blood. The receptor source for this set is a woman aged 55-69 years in good health. The CDR3 runs from the conserved cysteine through the conserved F or W. The order of the fields is clone size, D gene, V gene, J gene, CDR3 DNA, CDR3 protein. The D gene is left open where the match is weak. Only part of the rows carry a size: once, few, many, or a class if the clone is expanded.

abundance: NA; d_gene: TRBD2; v_gene: TRBV9; j_gene: TRBJ2-1; CDR3nt: TGTGCCAGCAGCGGCACCGGGACTAGCAGCAACAATGAGCAGTTCTTC; CDR3aa: CASSGTGTSSNNEQFF
abundance: NA; d_gene: NA; v_gene: TRBV20-1; j_gene: TRBJ2-6; CDR3nt: TGCAGTGCTAGGGATCCCAGGCAGGGAACCCGCTCTGGGGCCAACGTCCTGACTTTC; CDR3aa: CSARDPRQGTRSGANVLTF
abundance: NA; d_gene: NA; v_gene: TRBV20-1; j_gene: TRBJ2-7; CDR3nt: TGCAGTGCTAGACCTACTCTCTCCTACGAGCAGTACTTC; CDR3aa: CSARPTLSYEQYF
abundance: NA; d_gene: TRBD1; v_gene: TRBV7-2; j_gene: TRBJ2-7; CDR3nt: TGTGCCAGCAGCTCCTTGGACAGGACCTTTTACGAGCAGTACTTC; CDR3aa: CASSSLDRTFYEQYF
abundance: NA; d_gene: TRBD1; v_gene: TRBV27; j_gene: TRBJ2-5; CDR3nt: TGTGCCAGCAGTATCGCCCCGGGACAGCCGTGGGGGACCCAGTACTTC; CDR3aa: CASSIAPGQPWGTQYF
abundance: NA; d_gene: NA; v_gene: TRBV15; j_gene: TRBJ2-3; CDR3nt: TGTGCCACCAGCAGAGAAGGGGCAGGGTCAGATACGCAGTATTTT; CDR3aa: CATSREGAGSDTQYF
abundance: NA; d_gene: TRBD1; v_gene: TRBV5-1; j_gene: TRBJ1-6; CDR3nt: TGCGCCAGCAGCATCGGACAGGGTAGCTCACCCCTCCACTTT; CDR3aa: CASSIGQGSSPLHF
abundance: NA; d_gene: NA; v_gene: TRBV18; j_gene: TRBJ2-7; CDR3nt: TGTGCCAGCTCACCCACTAGGGACGAGCAGTACTTC; CDR3aa: CASSPTRDEQYF
abundance: NA; d_gene: TRBD2; v_gene: TRBV29-1; j_gene: TRBJ2-3; CDR3nt: TGCAGCGTTGAAGGGTTCGCTAGCGGGTCAAAGGATACGCAGTATTTT; CDR3aa: CSVEGFASGSKDTQYF
abundance: NA; d_gene: NA; v_gene: TRBV27; j_gene: TRBJ1-1; CDR3nt: TGTGCCAGCAGTTTATACTTTACGAACACTGAAGCTTTCTTT; CDR3aa: CASSLYFTNTEAFF
abundance: NA; d_gene: NA; v_gene: TRBV4-2; j_gene: TRBJ2-1; CDR3nt: TGTGCCAGCAGCCAAGAGATTATCAATGAGCAGTTCTTC; CDR3aa: CASSQEIINEQFF
abundance: NA; d_gene: NA; v_gene: TRBV15; j_gene: TRBJ1-6; CDR3nt: TGTGCCACCAGCAGAGATCTGTCAGGGCATACTTCACCCCTCCACTTT; CDR3aa: CATSRDLSGHTSPLHF
abundance: NA; d_gene: TRBD2; v_gene: TRBV27; j_gene: TRBJ2-5; CDR3nt: TGTGCCAGTTTTTCCCCTATGGGGGGGAGAGAGACCCAGTACTTC; CDR3aa: CASFSPMGGRETQYF
abundance: NA; d_gene: TRBD1; v_gene: TRBV2; j_gene: TRBJ1-2; CDR3nt: TGTGCCAGCAGCGGACAGGGGGCGCATGGCTACACCTTC; CDR3aa: CASSGQGAHGYTF
abundance: NA; d_gene: NA; v_gene: TRBV5-1; j_gene: TRBJ2-3; CDR3nt: TGCGCCAGCAGCTTGAACCTGGGCACAGATACGCAGTATTTT; CDR3aa: CASSLNLGTDTQYF
abundance: NA; d_gene: NA; v_gene: TRBV6-5; j_gene: TRBJ1-2; CDR3nt: TGTGCCAGCAGCCCATTCTCTTCATATGGCTACACCTTC; CDR3aa: CASSPFSSYGYTF
abundance: many; d_gene: NA; v_gene: TRBV5-1; j_gene: TRBJ2-7; CDR3nt: TGCGCCAGCAGCAAGGGGGATTCCTACGAGCAGTACTTC; CDR3aa: CASSKGDSYEQYF
abundance: NA; d_gene: TRBD1; v_gene: TRBV6-1; j_gene: TRBJ2-1; CDR3nt: TGTGCCAGCAGCCCGGGACAGGGCGGAATCTTGTCCTACAATGAGCAGTTCTTC; CDR3aa: CASSPGQGGILSYNEQFF
abundance: once; d_gene: NA; v_gene: TRBV15; j_gene: TRBJ1-1; CDR3nt: TGTGCCACCAGCAGAGATGGGGTGGGGAACACTGAAGCTTTCTTT; CDR3aa: CATSRDGVGNTEAFF
abundance: few; d_gene: NA; v_gene: TRBV5-1; j_gene: TRBJ2-7; CDR3nt: TGCGCCAGCAGCTTTCACCAGGGGAACTACGAGCAGTACTTC; CDR3aa: CASSFHQGNYEQYF
abundance: NA; d_gene: NA; v_gene: TRBV12-3/TRBV12-4; j_gene: TRBJ2-1; CDR3nt: TGTGCCAGCAGTTTAGCCTCGAGAATTCGGGAGAGGAATGAGCAGTTCTTC; CDR3aa: CASSLASRIRERNEQFF
abundance: NA; d_gene: TRBD2; v_gene: TRBV27; j_gene: TRBJ2-5; CDR3nt: TGTGCCAGCAGTTTACGTATGGGGACTAGCGGGAGGAAGGAGACCCAGTACTTC; CDR3aa: CASSLRMGTSGRKETQYF
abundance: NA; d_gene: NA; v_gene: TRBV7-2; j_gene: TRBJ2-1; CDR3nt: TGTGCCAGTACCCAGGAACAAACAGGGCGGAATGAGCAGTTCTTC; CDR3aa: CASTQEQTGRNEQFF
abundance: few; d_gene: NA; v_gene: TRBV6-6; j_gene: TRBJ1-1; CDR3nt: TGTGCCAGCAGTTACGAACGTGGCACTGAAGCTTTCTTT; CDR3aa: CASSYERGTEAFF
abundance: NA; d_gene: TRBD2; v_gene: TRBV7-9; j_gene: TRBJ2-7; CDR3nt: TGTGCCAGCAGCCAAAGGACTAGCGCAGACAATGAGCAGTACTTC; CDR3aa: CASSQRTSADNEQYF
abundance: NA; d_gene: NA; v_gene: TRBV5-4; j_gene: TRBJ1-2; CDR3nt: TGTGCCAGCAGCGCCGAGGGACGGCCCTATGGCTACACCTTC; CDR3aa: CASSAEGRPYGYTF
abundance: NA; d_gene: NA; v_gene: TRBV7-2; j_gene: TRBJ2-5; CDR3nt: TGTGCCAGCAGCGGAACTAGGCTTAATGAGCAGTACTTC; CDR3aa: CASSGTRLNEQYF
abundance: few; d_gene: TRBD2; v_gene: TRBV6-2/TRBV6-3; j_gene: TRBJ2-5; CDR3nt: TGTGCCAGCAGAAAGACTAGCGGGAGAATAGAGCAGTACTTC; CDR3aa: CASRKTSGRIEQYF
abundance: NA; d_gene: NA; v_gene: TRBV20-1; j_gene: TRBJ2-7; CDR3nt: TGCAGTGCTAATCCGTGGGGTAACTACGAGCAGTACTTC; CDR3aa: CSANPWGNYEQYF
abundance: NA; d_gene: NA; v_gene: TRBV20-1; j_gene: TRBJ2-7; CDR3nt: TGCAGTGCTAAACGGGCTGCCCTACACGAGCAGTACTTC; CDR3aa: CSAKRAALHEQYF
abundance: once; d_gene: NA; v_gene: TRBV7-9; j_gene: TRBJ2-7; CDR3nt: TGTGCCAGCAGCTCGACAGTCCCCTACGAGCAGTACTTC; CDR3aa: CASSSTVPYEQYF
abundance: few; d_gene: NA; v_gene: TRBV5-1; j_gene: TRBJ1-4; CDR3nt: TGCGCCAGCAGCTTGTCCCCTGAGACTAATGAAAAACTGTTTTTT; CDR3aa: CASSLSPETNEKLFF
abundance: NA; d_gene: TRBD1; v_gene: TRBV5-6; j_gene: TRBJ1-5; CDR3nt: TGTGCCAGCAGCCAAAAGGGGCAGGGGGCTTTTCAGCCCCAGCATTTT; CDR3aa: CASSQKGQGAFQPQHF
abundance: few; d_gene: TRBD2; v_gene: TRBV12-3/TRBV12-4; j_gene: TRBJ2-1; CDR3nt: TGTGCCAGCAGTCCCGGGACTAGCGGGAGGATCGTAAATGAGCAGTTCTTC; CDR3aa: CASSPGTSGRIVNEQFF
abundance: few; d_gene: NA; v_gene: TRBV20-1; j_gene: TRBJ1-2; CDR3nt: TGCAGTGCTAGAGGTCGGGACAACTATGGCTACACCTTC; CDR3aa: CSARGRDNYGYTF
abundance: NA; d_gene: NA; v_gene: TRBV30; j_gene: TRBJ2-3; CDR3nt: TGTGCGCATACTACAGGTTTGACGCAGTATTTT; CDR3aa: CAHTTGLTQYF
abundance: many; d_gene: NA; v_gene: TRBV20-1; j_gene: TRBJ2-5; CDR3nt: TGCAGTGCTAGAGCCAATCCGGGACCCAGGGTAGGGCAATCCCAAGAGACCCAGTACTTC; CDR3aa: CSARANPGPRVGQSQETQYF
abundance: NA; d_gene: TRBD1; v_gene: TRBV24-1; j_gene: TRBJ2-3; CDR3nt: TGTGCCACCAGTGTTGACAGGGTTAATGCAGATACGCAGTATTTT; CDR3aa: CATSVDRVNADTQYF
abundance: NA; d_gene: NA; v_gene: TRBV14; j_gene: TRBJ2-1; CDR3nt: TGTGCCAGCAGCCAAGAACGGACCAAGCAGGATGAGCAGTTCTTC; CDR3aa: CASSQERTKQDEQFF
abundance: few; d_gene: NA; v_gene: TRBV5-6; j_gene: TRBJ2-5; CDR3nt: TGTGCCAGCAGGAATTGGCATAGACAAGAGACCCAGTACTTC; CDR3aa: CASRNWHRQETQYF
abundance: NA; d_gene: TRBD1; v_gene: TRBV15; j_gene: TRBJ2-7; CDR3nt: TGTGCCACCAGCAGCTGGGGACAGCACCAAGAGCAGTACTTC; CDR3aa: CATSSWGQHQEQYF
abundance: few; d_gene: TRBD1; v_gene: TRBV7-9; j_gene: TRBJ1-2; CDR3nt: TGTGCCAGCAGCTTGCAGGGGGCGCGAAGCTATGGCTACACCTTC; CDR3aa: CASSLQGARSYGYTF
abundance: NA; d_gene: NA; v_gene: TRBV30; j_gene: TRBJ1-1; CDR3nt: TGTGCCTGGAGGGTCCCCTCTTCGCACACTGAAGCTTTCTTT; CDR3aa: CAWRVPSSHTEAFF
abundance: NA; d_gene: NA; v_gene: TRBV2; j_gene: TRBJ2-3; CDR3nt: TGTGCCAGCAGTGAATGGGTTAGCGCCACAGATACGCAGTATTTT; CDR3aa: CASSEWVSATDTQYF
abundance: few; d_gene: TRBD1; v_gene: TRBV12-3/TRBV12-4; j_gene: TRBJ2-5; CDR3nt: TGTGCCAGCAGTTTTCCCTCGGGTGGACAGGGGAGGCCCCAAGAGACCCAGTACTTC; CDR3aa: CASSFPSGGQGRPQETQYF